This is a list of T cell receptor beta chains from one sample in a study of regulatory T cells in long-lasting Graves disease. TCRdb reprocessed the multiplex PCR reads with MiXCR, giving one entry per CDR3 protein. Found here are about 470,000 distinct CDR3 sequences, 20% to 25% of them singletons; the top ten hold less than 9%. Sequencing was performed on peripheral blood mononuclear cells (PBMCs), taken when the disease was refractory, from a patient treated with antithyroid drugs. The receptors were sampled from a female donor with Graves disease. Both conserved end residues are part of each CDR3. D genes are given only for firm matches. Rows may omit the clone size; those that give it use once, few, many or a size class.

clone_size	j_call	v_call	d_call	cdr3_aa	cdr3_nt
few	TRBJ2-1	TRBV7-9	TRBD2	CASSPGLAGGDEQFF	TGTGCCAGCAGCCCGGGACTAGCGGGAGGAGACGAGCAGTTCTTC
NA	TRBJ2-7	TRBV7-9	NA	CASSLAFGGAVYEQYF	TGTGCCAGCAGCTTAGCTTTTGGGGGCGCCGTCTACGAGCAGTACTTC
NA	TRBJ2-7	TRBV7-8	NA	CASSPNAYEQYF	TGTGCCAGCAGCCCAAACGCCTACGAGCAGTACTTC
NA	TRBJ2-3	TRBV6-1	TRBD1	CASRDRGSGDTQYF	TGTGCCAGCAGGGACAGGGGGAGTGGAGATACGCAGTATTTT
few	TRBJ1-5	TRBV19	NA	CASSIDRRYSNQPQHF	TGTGCCAGTAGTATAGATCGCCGCTATAGCAATCAGCCCCAGCATTTT
NA	TRBJ2-3	TRBV28	TRBD2	CATTRTSGSKDTQYF	TGTGCCACCACACGGACTAGCGGGAGCAAGGATACGCAGTATTTT
NA	TRBJ2-2	TRBV5-4	NA	CASSLAGAAGELFF	TGTGCCAGCAGCTTGGCCGGTGCGGCGGGGGAGCTGTTTTTT
NA	TRBJ1-3	TRBV7-2	TRBD1	CASSFSLDRVDTIYF	TGTGCCAGCAGCTTCTCTCTGGACAGGGTGGACACCATATATTTT
NA	TRBJ2-5	TRBV6-1	NA	CASDNGETQYF	TGTGCCAGCGACAATGGAGAGACCCAGTACTTC
NA	TRBJ2-1	TRBV7-9	NA	CASSPFWRATYNEQFF	TGTGCCAGCAGCCCCTTTTGGCGGGCCACCTACAATGAGCAGTTCTTC
many	TRBJ1-2	TRBV3-1	TRBD1	CASSRETGGGYTF	TGTGCCAGCAGCCGAGAGACAGGGGGAGGCTACACCTTC
few	TRBJ2-6	TRBV27	NA	CASRTGQSSGANVLTF	TGTGCCAGCAGGACAGGCCAAAGCTCTGGGGCCAACGTCCTGACTTTC
NA	TRBJ2-5	TRBV29-1	NA	CSVLRGMETQYF	TGCAGCGTTCTCCGGGGGATGGAGACCCAGTACTTC
few	TRBJ1-1	TRBV6-2/TRBV6-3	TRBD1	CASSYPTGGNTEAFF	TGTGCCAGCAGTTATCCGACAGGGGGGAACACTGAAGCTTTCTTT
NA	TRBJ2-7	TRBV6-1	NA	CASSPGLQYEQYF	TGTGCCAGCAGTCCGGGACTGCAATACGAGCAGTACTTC
many	TRBJ1-1	TRBV7-8	NA	CASSHRVATEAFF	TGTGCCAGCAGCCACAGGGTGGCCACTGAAGCTTTCTTT
many	TRBJ2-5	TRBV6-1	TRBD1	CASRPLDRGGPVGQETQYF	TGTGCCAGCAGACCGTTGGACAGGGGCGGTCCCGTCGGCCAAGAGACCCAGTACTTC
NA	TRBJ1-3	TRBV3-1	NA	CASSQGRTPRNTIYF	TGTGCCAGCAGCCAAGGGAGGACCCCTCGGAACACCATATATTTT
few	TRBJ1-3	TRBV20-1	NA	CSARDGTGPSGNTIYF	TGCAGTGCTAGAGATGGAACGGGCCCCTCTGGAAACACCATATATTTT
few	TRBJ1-5	TRBV6-1	NA	CASNPRRRNSNQPQHF	TGTGCCAGCAATCCCCGACGGCGGAATAGCAATCAGCCCCAGCATTTT
NA	TRBJ2-5	TRBV7-9	TRBD2	CASSQTSGEQETQYF	TGTGCCAGCAGCCAGACTAGCGGGGAACAAGAGACCCAGTACTTC
NA	TRBJ1-6	TRBV28	NA	CASRTGISSSYNSPLHF	TGTGCCAGCAGGACAGGCATTTCGAGCTCCTATAATTCACCCCTCCACTTT
many	TRBJ1-5	TRBV7-2	NA	CASSLVGPGALNQPQHF	TGTGCCAGCAGCTTAGTGGGCCCCGGGGCTCTAAATCAGCCCCAGCATTTT
NA	TRBJ1-6	TRBV11-2	NA	CASNSGQLATGNNSPLHF	TGTGCCAGCAACTCCGGACAGCTCGCGACGGGGAATAATTCACCCCTCCACTTT